What follows are 8 T cell receptor beta chains derived from one specimen sequenced in a study of blood T cell repertoires in COVID-19. Sequencing used immunoSEQ multiplex PCR; TCRdb keeps in-frame clones, though not all of them. The top ten clones hold approximately 0.98% of a sample with approximately 300,000 clones, around 90% of them seen once. Sequences were obtained from peripheral blood. The receptor source for this set is a woman aged 40 to 49 with COVID-19, enrolled during active disease.

The chain couples TRBV2 to TRBJ2-1, with 11 bases fitting TRBD2. Germline V lookup: CDR1 SNHLY, CDR2 FYNNEI. This CDR3 is built from 16 residues. V lost 7 bases to trimming and J lost 3 bases; unmatched junction nucleotides: 8. In DNA form, the CDR3 reads TGTGCCAGCACCCGGTCCGGGACTAGCGGCTACAATGAGCAGTTCTTC. Translating gives CASTRSGTSGYNEQFF.

The genes are TRBV19 and TRBJ1-1; a possible D gene is TRBD1 (6 bases). In germline, CDR1 is LNHDA, CDR2 SQIVND (reference sequence). The CDR3 has 14 amino acids. The V gene lost 1 base and the J gene lost 11 bases, with 17 bases spanning the gap. The CDR3 coding sequence is TGTGCCAGTAGTATAGGGGGCAGGGGAGTGATGGCTTTCTTT. This sequence encodes CASSIGGRGVMAFF.

This chain joins TRBV6-5 and TRBJ1-1; possibly TRBD1 for D (5 bases). Trimming pared 6 bases from V and 1 base from J, leaving 12 bases between. The CDR3 covers 14 residues. Germline CDR1 is MNHEY and CDR2 is SVGAGI. DNA for the CDR3: TGTGCCAGCAGACGGGACTTTCCGAACACTGAAGCTTTCTTT. This codes for CASRRDFPNTEAFF.

On this clone itself: This sample includes further DNA sequences coding for the same CDR3. The CDR3 here is CASRQGVNTEAFF. As DNA, the CDR3 is TGTGCCAGTAGACAGGGAGTGAACACTGAAGCTTTCTTT. The chain links TRBV6-4 to TRBJ1-1; 7 nucleotides match TRBD1. Trimming at V came to 9 bases and at J to 0 bases, leaving 4 bases not matched to a gene. Germline V lookup: CDR1 MRHNA, CDR2 SNTAGT. This CDR3 comprises 13 residues.

V gene TRBV6-2 or TRBV6-3 combines with J gene TRBJ2-1; D remains unclear. V lost 0 bases and J lost 9, with 12 bases in between. The CDR3 runs 14 residues. Germline assignment: CDR1 MNHEY and CDR2 SVGEGT. CDR3 in amino acids: CASSYSSQRSEQFF. Here the CDR3 DNA reads TGTGCCAGCAGTTACTCTTCACAGAGAAGTGAGCAGTTCTTC.

The V gene is TRBV19, the J gene TRBJ1-5; D unresolved. CDR3 size: 13 residues. Germline V gene data show CDR1 as LNHDA and CDR2 as SQIVND (reference sequence). Between the trimmed V and J ends, which lost 6 bases and 5 bases, there was a span of 11 bases. CDR3 nucleotides: TGTGCCAGTAGCTATGGTCGAGATCAGCCCCAGCATTTT. Translated: CASSYGRDQPQHF.

The chain couples TRBV2 to TRBJ2-7; 7 nucleotides match TRBD1. V trimming: 6 bases; J trimming: 7 bases; junction bases outside the gene matches: 9. The CDR3 consists of 13 residues. Germline V CDR1 and CDR2: SNHLY, FYNNEI. The CDR3 sequence: CASRPGTAWEQYF. DNA of the CDR3: TGTGCCAGCAGACCCGGGACAGCCTGGGAGCAGTACTTC.

The DNA for the CDR3 is TGTGCCTGGAGTCGTACGTGGCAGGCGCTAATGCATTATGGCTACACCTTC. This encodes CAWSRTWQALMHYGYTF. The chain uses TRBV30 and TRBJ1-2; D gene unclear. The CDR3 covers 17 residues. Germline CDR1 reads GTSNPN; CDR2 reads SVGIG (reference sequence). Trimming took 2 bases from V and 5 from J, leaving 24 bases between them.